Listed below are T cell receptor beta chains from one sample, sequenced in a study of blood T cell repertoires in COVID-19. Assay: immunoSEQ multiplex PCR; the TCRdb copy retains only in-frame clones and omits some. The data show 250,000 to 300,000 clones, about 89% seen once. Input material: peripheral blood. The receptors originated from a man between 50 and 59 years old with acute or convalescent COVID-19. CDR3s include the opening cysteine and the closing phenylalanine or tryptophan. A D gene is named only where the DNA matches it firmly. Expanded clones are given a class, and other clones once, few, many or no size at all.

>TRBJ1-3|TRBV6-6|TRBD1|few
TGTGCCATCAGTCGATCCCTTTTAGCCGCCTCGGGACAGGGGCCCGGAAACACCATATATTTT
CAISRSLLAASGQGPGNTIYF
>TRBJ1-4|TRBV5-1|TRBD1|.
TGCGCCAGCAGCCCCGCTGGGACAGGGGGCAGTGCTAATGAAAAACTGTTTTTT
CASSPAGTGGSANEKLFF
>TRBJ1-1|TRBV19|TRBD1|.
TGTGCCAGTTCAAGAGAAGGGGGCATGAACACTGAAGCTTTCTTT
CASSREGGMNTEAFF
>TRBJ1-1|TRBV6-5|TRBD1|.
TGTGCCAGCAGACCTCAAGACAGGGTGGTCACTGAAGCTTTCTTT
CASRPQDRVVTEAFF
>TRBJ2-7|TRBV3-1/TRBV3-2|.|.
TGTGCCAGCAGCCAAGTTTCTTACGAGCAGTACTTC
CASSQVSYEQYF
>TRBJ2-7|TRBV29-1|TRBD1|.
TGCAGCGTTGAAACAGGGGTGCCATACGAGCAGTACTTC
CSVETGVPYEQYF
>TRBJ1-6|TRBV7-9|TRBD1|.
TGTGCCAGCAGCTTGGACAGGGGGCAATCACCCCTCCACTTT
CASSLDRGQSPLHF
>TRBJ2-3|TRBV5-1|.|.
TGCGCCAGCAGCTTAGCGGCCCACACAGATACGCAGTATTTT
CASSLAAHTDTQYF
>TRBJ1-2|TRBV19|.|.
TGTGCCCTGCGAGGCGGCTATGGCTACACCTTC
CALRGGYGYTF
>TRBJ1-2|TRBV2|TRBD1|.
TGTGCCAGCATCGGGACAGGGGATCCCTATGGCTACACCTTC
CASIGTGDPYGYTF
>TRBJ2-7|TRBV18|.|.
TGTGCCAGCTCACCATCGGGGGATGAGCAGTACTTC
CASSPSGDEQYF
>TRBJ1-1|TRBV9|.|.
TGTGCCAGCATCAGATGGGGCTTGGCCATCCCTAGGGCCACTGAAGCTTTCTTT
CASIRWGLAIPRATEAFF
>TRBJ2-7|TRBV11-2|TRBD2|.
TGTGCCAGCAGCTTAGATGGACTAGCGGGCTCCTACGAGCAGTACTTC
CASSLDGLAGSYEQYF
>TRBJ2-7|TRBV11-2|.|.
TGTGCCAGCAGAGTTGGGGGGTTCGAGCAGTACTTC
CASRVGGFEQYF
>TRBJ1-1|TRBV2|.|.
TGTGCCAGCAGGAGACAAGATCAAGCTTTCTTT
CASRRQDQAFF
>TRBJ1-4|TRBV7-9|TRBD1|.
TGTGCCAGCAGCCTCTCATGGGACAGAACTAATGAAAAACTGTTTTTT
CASSLSWDRTNEKLFF
>TRBJ2-5|TRBV2|TRBD2|.
TGTGCCAGCACGGGGACTACTGCCGAGACCCAGTACTTC
CASTGTTAETQYF
>TRBJ1-2|TRBV11-2|TRBD1|.
TGTGCCAGCAGCTGGGGGACAGGGGGTAGTGGCTACACCTTC
CASSWGTGGSGYTF
>TRBJ2-5|TRBV30|TRBD2|.
TGTGCCTGGAGTCGTCTAGCGGGGGGGCGTGAGACCCAGTACTTC
CAWSRLAGGRETQYF
>TRBJ1-2|TRBV19|.|.
TGTGCCAGTAGGAACAGGCCTTATGGCTACACCTTC
CASRNRPYGYTF
>TRBJ2-7|TRBV11-1|.|.
TGTGCCAGCAGCTTAGTGAAGGGGCCCACCTACGAGCAGTACTTC
CASSLVKGPTYEQYF
>TRBJ2-2|TRBV11-3|TRBD2|.
TGTGCCAGCAGCGCTAGCGGGGGGGCCTCCAGCGGGGAGCTGTTTTTT
CASSASGGASSGELFF
>TRBJ1-1|TRBV7-3|TRBD1|.
TGTGCCAGCAGCGACCGGGACAGGGGAGGGAACACTGAAGCTTTCTTT
CASSDRDRGGNTEAFF
>TRBJ2-5|TRBV14|TRBD2|.
TGTGCCAGCAGCCAGAGTCTAGCGGGGGTAGAGACCCAGTACTTC
CASSQSLAGVETQYF
>TRBJ2-5|TRBV7-3|.|.
TGTGCCAGCAGCGCGGGCCTTCGGGAGACCCAGTACTTC
CASSAGLRETQYF
>TRBJ1-2|TRBV19|TRBD1|.
TGTGCCAGTAGTGACGTGGCAGGGGGCGCCGGCTATGGCTACACCTTC
CASSDVAGGAGYGYTF
>TRBJ1-2|TRBV18|.|.
TGTGCCAGCTCACTACAGGGAGCTGGCTACACCTTC
CASSLQGAGYTF
>TRBJ2-3|TRBV7-9|TRBD1|.
TGTGCCAGCAGCCCCGGACAGGGAGGCGGATTTATGGGCACAGATACGCAGTATTTT
CASSPGQGGGFMGTDTQYF
>TRBJ2-6|TRBV19|.|.
TGTGCCAGTATCAGAGGGGGCTCTGGGGCCAACGTCCTGACTTTC
CASIRGGSGANVLTF
>TRBJ1-3|TRBV30|.|few
TGTGCCTGGAGGGCCGGGAAACAGGGTGTGGGAAACACCATATATTTT
CAWRAGKQGVGNTIYF
>TRBJ1-2|TRBV7-9|.|.
TGTGCCAGCAGCTTAAGTCGCTATGAGGACACCTTC
CASSLSRYEDTF
>TRBJ2-1|TRBV7-2|TRBD1|.
TGTGCCAGCAGCTTTGGGTCAGGGGGCCAAAGGTGGAATGAGCAGTTCTTC
CASSFGSGGQRWNEQFF
>TRBJ2-7|TRBV14|.|.
TGTGCCAGCAGCCAAGGGACATTAAGAGAGCAGTACTTC
CASSQGTLREQYF
>TRBJ1-2|TRBV9|.|.
TGTGCCAGCAGCGTAGCTGGGGCAGGCTCTAACTATGGCTACACCTTC
CASSVAGAGSNYGYTF
>TRBJ2-1|TRBV27|TRBD1|.
TGTGCCAGCAGGTCCGGGACAGGGGGCCTCGATGAGCAGTTCTTC
CASRSGTGGLDEQFF
>TRBJ1-1|TRBV19|.|.
TGTGCCAGTAGAAATTTAGCCGGGAACACTGAAGCTTTCTTT
CASRNLAGNTEAFF
>TRBJ1-5|TRBV4-1|TRBD1|.
TGCGCCAGCAGCCTCCCGGGACAGGGCCACAATCAGCCCCAGCATTTT
CASSLPGQGHNQPQHF
>TRBJ1-3|TRBV5-4|TRBD1|.
TGTGCCAGCAGGTCGTCAGGGGGCTCTGGAAACACCATATATTTT
CASRSSGGSGNTIYF
>TRBJ2-3|TRBV7-2|TRBD2|.
TGTGCCAGCAGCTCCCGGACTAGCGGGGGGATAGATACGCAGTATTTT
CASSSRTSGGIDTQYF
>TRBJ1-1|TRBV7-9|.|.
TGTGCCAGCAGCCCGCAGGGCCGAACAACGGTGGACACTGAAGCTTTCTTT
CASSPQGRTTVDTEAFF
>TRBJ2-1|TRBV19|TRBD1|.
TGTGCCAGCTCGACAGGGTTTGGCGTCTTGCGGAATGAGCAGTTCTTC
CASSTGFGVLRNEQFF
>TRBJ1-5|TRBV6-5|TRBD1|.
TGTGCCACACGAGACCGGACAGGGGATCATCAGCCCCAGCATTTT
CATRDRTGDHQPQHF